This T cell receptor (beta chain) was recovered during a study of blood T cell repertoires in COVID-19. Study in general: The analysed material was cDNA or gDNA that came from T cells, B-cell-depleted T cells, or PBMCs.

The assay was immunoSEQ multiplex PCR, and TCRdb's table has in-frame clones only and misses some. The sample yields 360,000 or so clones, about nine tenths seen once. The CDR3 consists of 14 residues. Trimming took 6 bases from V and 6 from J, leaving 15 bases between them. Germline CDR1 and CDR2: MNHEY and SMNVEV (reference sequence). The sequence derives from a woman in her twenties or thirties who had been exposed to COVID-19. The source material was PBMCs or T cells enriched from blood (not recorded which). This chain connects TRBV27 to TRBJ1-5; D is perhaps TRBD1 (5 bases). The CDR3 protein is CASSRTYGSQPQHF. CDR3 nucleotides: TGTGCCAGCAGCAGGACATATGGCAGTCAGCCCCAGCATTTT.